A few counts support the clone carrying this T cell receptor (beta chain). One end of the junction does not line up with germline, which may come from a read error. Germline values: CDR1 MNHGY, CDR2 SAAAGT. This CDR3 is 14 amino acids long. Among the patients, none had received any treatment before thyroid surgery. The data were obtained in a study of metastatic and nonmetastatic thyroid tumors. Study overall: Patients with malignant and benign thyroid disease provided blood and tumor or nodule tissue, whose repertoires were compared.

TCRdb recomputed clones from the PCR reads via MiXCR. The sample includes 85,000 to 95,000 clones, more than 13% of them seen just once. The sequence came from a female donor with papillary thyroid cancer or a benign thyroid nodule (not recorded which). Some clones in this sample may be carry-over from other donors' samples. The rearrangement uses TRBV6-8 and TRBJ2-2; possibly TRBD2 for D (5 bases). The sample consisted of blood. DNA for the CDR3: TGTGCCGTACCCAAGACTGCGAACACCGGGGAGCTGGTTTTT. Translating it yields CAVPKTANTGELVF.